One and the same sample provided the 29 T cell receptor beta chains below, sequenced in a study of cytomegalovirus exposure and HLA in healthy donors. TCRdb keeps only in-frame clones here, not all; method: immunoSEQ multiplex PCR. The sample comprises 150,000 or so clones, 70% to 90% of which are singletons, and about 6.4% rests with the top ten. Sequencing was done on a sample of PBMCs. These receptors all stem from a woman in her thirties in good health and CMV-seropositive.

The V and J genes are TRBV7-6 and TRBJ2-7; D might be TRBD2 (6 bases). Trimming took 8 bases from V and 0 from J, leaving 17 bases between them. Germline V gene data show CDR1 as SGHVS and CDR2 as FNYEAQ. The CDR3 runs to 15 residues. CDR3 DNA: TGTGCCAGCGACGCGAGCGGGTCCCTCTCCTACGAGCAGTACTTC. As protein: CASDASGSLSYEQYF.

The chain employs TRBV28 and TRBJ2-1, with TRBD2 as a possible D gene (5 bases). Germline V gene lookup returns CDR1 MDHEN and CDR2 SYDVKM. V was pared by 4 bases and J by 0 bases, with 10 bases between. The CDR3 spans 15 residues. The CDR3 sequence is CASSSGSSSYNEQFF. The CDR3 DNA reads as TGTGCCAGCAGTTCGGGGTCGAGCTCCTACAATGAGCAGTTCTTC.

The chain carries TRBV6-1 and TRBJ1-2; 10 positions match TRBD1. CDR1 and CDR2 from the germline V gene are MNHNS and SASEGT. The CDR3 runs 14 residues. The junction had 6 bases not matched to a gene; V was cut back by 5 bases and J by 6 bases. CDR3 nucleotides: TGTGCCAGCAGTACTGACAGGGGGCGGGATGGCTACACCTTC. Translation: CASSTDRGRDGYTF.

This chain connects TRBV13 to TRBJ2-5; a possible D gene is TRBD1 (6 bases). The CDR3 runs 14 residues. Trimming removed 7 bases from V and 5 bases from J, with 17 bases in between. CDR1 and CDR2 from the germline V gene are PRHDT and FYEKMQ (reference sequence). This chain's CDR3 is CASTEGDRLETQYF. The DNA of the CDR3 is TGTGCCAGCACAGAGGGAGACAGGCTGGAGACCCAGTACTTC.

V usage is TRBV7-8 and J usage is TRBJ1-2, with D possibly TRBD1 on 6 matching bases. Trimming removed 5 bases at V and 4 bases at J, with 14 bases between. The germline V gene encodes CDR1 SGHVS and CDR2 FQNEAQ. The CDR3 sequence is 14 residues long. The CDR3 region has the DNA TGTGCCAGCAGCCCCCGGACAGATCTCTATGGCTACACCTTC. Translation gives CASSPRTDLYGYTF.

This chain uses TRBV28 with TRBJ1-2; TRBD1 matches 11 bases. The V and J ends lost 6 bases and 8 bases, in that order; junction bases with no gene match: 8. Germline CDR1 is MDHEN and CDR2 is SYDVKM. The CDR3 has 14 amino acids. The CDR3 is CASSYGQGARGYTF. The CDR3 nucleotides are TGTGCCAGCAGCTACGGACAGGGGGCGCGCGGCTACACCTTC.

The V call is TRBV5-1, the J call TRBJ2-1; possible D gene TRBD1, 5 bases. Germline V gene data show CDR1 as SGHRS and CDR2 as YFSETQ. The CDR3 spans 13 residues. With 5 bases removed from V and 8 bases from J, the gap between germline ends came to 14 bases. For the CDR3, the DNA is TGCGCCAGCAGGCAGGGTGTAACGTATGAGCAGTTCTTC. Encoded protein: CASRQGVTYEQFF.

This chain connects TRBV5-1 to TRBJ1-4, with D hard to call. The V end was cut by 0 bases, the J end by 5 bases, with 8 bases between. CDR1 and CDR2 from the germline V gene are SGHRS and YFSETQ. The length of the CDR3 is 14 residues. The CDR3 protein is CASSLGSINEKLFF. Written as DNA, the CDR3 is TGCGCCAGCAGCTTGGGTTCAATCAATGAAAAACTGTTTTTT.

This sequence joins TRBV5-6 and TRBJ2-4; maybe TRBD2 (6 bases). From germline, CDR1 is SGHDT and CDR2 YYEEEE. Between the trimmed V and J ends, which lost 3 bases and 1 base, there was a span of 11 bases. The CDR3 spans 15 residues. CDR3 loop: CASSSPAGAKNIQYF. The CDR3 region has the DNA TGTGCCAGCAGCTCCCCCGCGGGGGCCAAAAACATTCAGTACTTC.

The chain links TRBV29-1 to TRBJ2-1, with TRBD2 matching over 8 bases. This CDR3 is 13 amino acids long. After removal of 4 bases from V and 9 bases from J, the junction contained 8 bases not matched to a gene. CDR1 and CDR2 (germline): SQVTM, ANQGSEA. The CDR3 sequence: CSVASGSGLEQFF. CDR3 DNA: TGCAGCGTTGCGAGCGGGAGTGGCCTTGAGCAGTTCTTC.

The gene calls are TRBV28 and TRBJ2-7; 7 nucleotides match TRBD2. The CDR3 has 13 amino acids. J lost 2 bases, V lost 5 bases, and 3 bases had no gene match. CDR1 MDHEN and CDR2 SYDVKM come from the germline V gene. The CDR3 loop is CASSTGGTYEQYF. Here the CDR3 DNA reads TGTGCCAGCAGTACGGGGGGAACCTACGAGCAGTACTTC.

This chain connects TRBV7-9 to TRBJ1-5; 8 nucleotides line up with TRBD1. Germline V CDR1 and CDR2: SEHNR, FQNEAQ (reference sequence). The CDR3 spans 15 residues. V lost 3 bases and J lost 3; bases outside the gene matches: 4. The CDR3 DNA reads as TGTGCCAGCAGCTTTTCAGGGGGCACCAATCAGCCCCAGCATTTT. This translates into CASSFSGGTNQPQHF.

V and J are TRBV11-1 and TRBJ2-7; a weak D match, TRBD1 (5 bases). The V and J ends lost 1 base and 3 bases respectively, with 13 bases between them. This CDR3 is built from 15 residues. CDR1 SGHAT and CDR2 FQDESV come from the germline V gene (reference sequence). The CDR3 region is CASSLGWGQIYEQYF. DNA of the CDR3: TGTGCCAGCAGCTTAGGATGGGGCCAGATCTACGAGCAGTACTTC.

V usage is TRBV13 and J usage is TRBJ2-5; 8 nucleotides line up with TRBD1. The CDR3 covers 16 residues. V lost 3 bases to trimming and J lost 0 bases; unmatched junction nucleotides: 6. Germline CDR1 reads PRHDT; CDR2 reads FYEKMQ (reference sequence). CDR3 loop: CASSLDRAGYQETQYF. CDR3 DNA: TGTGCCAGCAGCTTGGACAGGGCTGGGTACCAAGAGACCCAGTACTTC.

The chain couples TRBV11-2 to TRBJ2-1; TRBD1 is a possible D gene (5 bases). There are 14 residues in the CDR3. Trimming removed 1 base from V and 6 bases from J, with 10 bases in between. CDR1 and CDR2 (germline): SGHAT, FQNNGV. The CDR3, as DNA: TGTGCCAGCAGCTTAGCAGGGCGGTTCAATGAGCAGTTCTTC. Protein: CASSLAGRFNEQFF.

The chain couples TRBV7-8 to TRBJ1-5; a possible D gene is TRBD1 (6 bases). The CDR3 extends over 13 amino acids. V lost 5 bases to trimming and J lost 7 bases, with 12 bases between them. Per the germline V gene, CDR1 is SGHVS and CDR2 is FQNEAQ. In DNA, the CDR3 is TGTGCCAGCAGCCCGACAGGAGGACAGCCCCAGCATTTT. It is translated as CASSPTGGQPQHF.

The rearrangement uses TRBV6-6 and TRBJ2-1, with TRBD1 matching over 8 bases. The V gene's germline CDR1 is MNHNY and CDR2 SVGAGI (reference sequence). J was trimmed by 2 bases and V by 5 bases; bases with no gene match: 2. The CDR3 loop spans 14 amino acids. The CDR3 region is CASSRTGTYNEQFF. In DNA form, the CDR3 reads TGTGCCAGCAGTCGGACAGGGACCTACAATGAGCAGTTCTTC.

The V and J genes are TRBV28 and TRBJ2-6, with 8 bases lining up with TRBD1. Germline CDR1 is MDHEN and CDR2 is SYDVKM. This CDR3 is built from 16 residues. V gave up 6 bases and J gave up 0 bases; unmatched junction bases: 4. The CDR3 DNA follows: TGTGCCAGCAGCTCAGGGGGCCCCTCTGGGGCCAACGTCCTGACTTTC. This sequence encodes CASSSGGPSGANVLTF.

V gene TRBV5-1 combines with J gene TRBJ2-7; 8 bases map to TRBD2. The V gene's germline CDR1 is SGHRS and CDR2 YFSETQ. The CDR3 runs to 15 residues. The V and J ends lost 4 bases and 2 bases, in that order; junction bases with no gene match: 8. The DNA of the CDR3 is TGCGCCAGCAGCCCCGGGGGGGCAGAGACCTACGAGCAGTACTTC. It yields the protein CASSPGGAETYEQYF.

The CDR3 sequence is CASSYESFGVVTQYF. In nucleotides, the CDR3 is TGTGCCAGCAGTTACGAGTCCTTCGGGGTAGTGACCCAGTACTTC. The V call is TRBV2, the J call TRBJ2-5, with D possibly TRBD2 on 5 matching bases. V was pared by 5 bases and J by 7 bases, with 20 bases between. This CDR3 comprises 15 residues. Germline V CDR1 and CDR2: SNHLY, FYNNEI.

This sequence joins TRBV7-3 and TRBJ2-3, with TRBD2 matching 15 bases. V gave up 2 bases and J gave up 6 bases; unmatched junction bases: 6. CDR3 length equals 17 residues. Germline CDR1 SGHTA, CDR2 FQGTGA. Written as DNA, the CDR3 is TGTGCCAGCAGCTTAGGGGGACTAGCGGGAGGAGGGGATACGCAGTATTTT. Encoded protein: CASSLGGLAGGGDTQYF.

V usage is TRBV18 and J usage is TRBJ2-7, with TRBD1 as a possible D gene (6 bases). V shed 3 bases and J shed 3 bases, with 15 bases lying between them. The CDR3 loop spans 15 amino acids. Germline CDR1 and CDR2: KGHSH and LQKENI. The CDR3 here is CASSPITGIIYEQYF. The CDR3 DNA reads TGTGCCAGCTCACCTATTACAGGGATCATCTACGAGCAGTACTTC.

V gene TRBV19 combines with J gene TRBJ1-2, with 7 bases matching TRBD1. Per the germline V gene, CDR1 is LNHDA and CDR2 is SQIVND (reference sequence). Trimming cost V 4 bases and J 4 bases; bases outside gene matches: 9. The CDR3 is 15 amino acids. DNA of the CDR3: TGTGCCAGTAGTACTTCCTCCGGGACAGTCTATGGCTACACCTTC. Amino acid sequence: CASSTSSGTVYGYTF.

This chain uses TRBV28 with TRBJ1-3; D gene uncertain. Between the trimmed V and J ends, which lost 3 bases and 2 bases, there was a span of 8 bases. Germline values: CDR1 MDHEN, CDR2 SYDVKM. The CDR3 loop spans 14 amino acids. CDR3: CASSLRSAGNTIYF. The CDR3 DNA follows: TGTGCCAGCAGTTTGCGTAGTGCTGGAAACACCATATATTTT.

This clone was detected only once. The chain is built from TRBV6-6 and TRBJ2-2, with D possibly being TRBD1 (6 bases). CDR3 size: 16 residues. In germline, CDR1 is MNHNY, CDR2 SVGAGI (reference sequence). V was trimmed by 5 bases and J by 0 bases, leaving 13 bases between them. CDR3: CASSRQAAANTGELFF. The CDR3 coding sequence is TGTGCCAGCAGTCGACAGGCCGCCGCGAACACCGGGGAGCTGTTTTTT.

This chain links TRBV5-1 with TRBJ2-3, with 7 nucleotides matching TRBD1. Trimming cost V 2 bases and J 1 base; bases outside gene matches: 1. This CDR3 has 14 amino acids. CDR1 is SGHRS and CDR2 is YFSETQ in the germline V gene. In DNA form, the CDR3 reads TGCGCCAGCAGCTTCGGACAGGGCACAGATACGCAGTATTTT. Its translation is CASSFGQGTDTQYF.

The rearrangement links TRBV4-2 to TRBJ1-2; TRBD1 aligns across 9 bases. The V gene's germline CDR1 is LGHNA and CDR2 YNFKEQ. This CDR3 has 16 amino acids. With 0 bases clipped from V and 8 bases from J, the junction kept 10 bases outside the gene matches. The CDR3 coding sequence is TGTGCCAGCAGCCAAGATCCGGGACAGGGAATATGGGGCTACACCTTC. It translates to CASSQDPGQGIWGYTF.

The chain carries TRBV15 and TRBJ1-5; D call uncertain. Trimming cost V 0 bases and J 0 bases, with 3 bases left between them. The CDR3 has 14 amino acids. Germline loops: CDR1 LNHNV, CDR2 YYDKDF (reference sequence). The CDR3 DNA reads TGTGCCACCAGCAGAGATTATAGCAATCAGCCCCAGCATTTT. Its protein product is CATSRDYSNQPQHF. The whole variable domain, filled in from reference TRBV15 and TRBJ1-5, reads DAMVIQNPRYQVTQFGKPVTLSCSQTLNHNVMYWYQQKSSQAPKLLFHYYDKDFNNEADTPDNFQSRRPNTSFCFLDIRSPGLGDTAMYLCATSRDYSNQPQHFGDGTRLSIL.

The gene calls are TRBV2 and TRBJ2-7; 9 bases are a match to TRBD1. Germline V gene lookup returns CDR1 SNHLY and CDR2 FYNNEI. There are 13 residues in the CDR3. V dropped 5 bases and J dropped 6; count of bases not matched to a gene: 5. CDR3 nucleotide sequence: TGTGCCAGCAGTAACGACAGGGGGGGCGAGCAGTACTTC. As protein: CASSNDRGGEQYF.